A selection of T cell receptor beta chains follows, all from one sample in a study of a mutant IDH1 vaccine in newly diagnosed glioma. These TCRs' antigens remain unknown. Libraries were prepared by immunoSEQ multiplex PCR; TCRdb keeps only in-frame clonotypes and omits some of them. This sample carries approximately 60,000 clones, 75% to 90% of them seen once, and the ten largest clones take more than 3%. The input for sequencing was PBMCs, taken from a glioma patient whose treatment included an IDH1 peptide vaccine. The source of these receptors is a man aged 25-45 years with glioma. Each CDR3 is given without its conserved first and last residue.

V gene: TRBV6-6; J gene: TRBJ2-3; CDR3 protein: ASGLAGGRSTDTQY
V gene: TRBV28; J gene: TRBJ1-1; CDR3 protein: ASSRQGIENTEAF
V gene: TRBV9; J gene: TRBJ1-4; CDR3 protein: ASSSTAGGTNEKLF
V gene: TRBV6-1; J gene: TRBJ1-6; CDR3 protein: ASSELSGRNSPLH
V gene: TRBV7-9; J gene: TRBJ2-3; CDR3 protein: ASTDSGAPSDTQY
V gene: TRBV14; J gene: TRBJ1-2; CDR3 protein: ASSQAVRLRGYT
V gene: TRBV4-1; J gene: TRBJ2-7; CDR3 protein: ASSLFDRRINEQY
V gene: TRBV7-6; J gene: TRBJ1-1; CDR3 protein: ASSLQPENTEAF
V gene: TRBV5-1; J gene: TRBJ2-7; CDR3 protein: ASSLQEGNLYEQY
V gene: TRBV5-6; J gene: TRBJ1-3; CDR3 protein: ASSFLVGGNRGLENTIY
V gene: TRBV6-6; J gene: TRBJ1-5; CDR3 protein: ASSYRESNQPQH
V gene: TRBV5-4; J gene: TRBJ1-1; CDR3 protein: ASSSAGQGTGRAF
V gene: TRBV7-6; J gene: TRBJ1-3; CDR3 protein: ASKTRGGNTIY
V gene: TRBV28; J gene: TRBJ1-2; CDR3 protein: ASSPWDRPNYGYT
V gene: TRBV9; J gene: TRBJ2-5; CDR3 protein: ASGGSRGGAETQY
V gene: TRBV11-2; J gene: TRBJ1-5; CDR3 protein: ASSLEGQPQH
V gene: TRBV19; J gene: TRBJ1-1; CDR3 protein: ASSDRRGFVEAF